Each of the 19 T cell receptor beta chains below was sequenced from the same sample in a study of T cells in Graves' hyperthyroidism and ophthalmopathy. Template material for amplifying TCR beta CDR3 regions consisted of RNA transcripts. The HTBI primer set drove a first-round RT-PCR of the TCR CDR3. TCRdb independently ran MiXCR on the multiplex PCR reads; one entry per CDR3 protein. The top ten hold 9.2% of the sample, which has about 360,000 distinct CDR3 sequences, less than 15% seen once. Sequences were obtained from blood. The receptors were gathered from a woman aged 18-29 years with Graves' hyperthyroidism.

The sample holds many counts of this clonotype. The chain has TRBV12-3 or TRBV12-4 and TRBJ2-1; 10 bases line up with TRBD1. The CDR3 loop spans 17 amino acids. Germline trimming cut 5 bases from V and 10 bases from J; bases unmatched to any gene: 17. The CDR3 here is CASSPAWGGQGEREQFF. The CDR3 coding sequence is TGTGCCAGCAGTCCGGCCTGGGGTGGACAGGGGGAGAGAGAGCAGTTCTTC.

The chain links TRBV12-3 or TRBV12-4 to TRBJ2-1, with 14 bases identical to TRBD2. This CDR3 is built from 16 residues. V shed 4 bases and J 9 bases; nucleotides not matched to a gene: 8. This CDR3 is CASSSQPGLAGVEQFF. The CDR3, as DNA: TGTGCCAGCAGTTCTCAGCCGGGACTAGCGGGAGTTGAGCAGTTCTTC.

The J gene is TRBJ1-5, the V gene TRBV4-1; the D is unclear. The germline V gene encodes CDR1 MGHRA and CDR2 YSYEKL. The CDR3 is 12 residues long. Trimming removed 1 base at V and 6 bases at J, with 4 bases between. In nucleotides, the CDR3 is TGCGCCAGCAGCCAAGTGGGTCAGCCCCAGCATTTT. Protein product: CASSQVGQPQHF.

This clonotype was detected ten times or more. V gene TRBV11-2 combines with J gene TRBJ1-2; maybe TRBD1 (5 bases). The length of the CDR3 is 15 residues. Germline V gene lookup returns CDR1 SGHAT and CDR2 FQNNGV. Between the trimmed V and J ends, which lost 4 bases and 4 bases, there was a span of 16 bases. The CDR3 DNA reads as TGTGCCAGCAGCTCTTGGGACTTTAGCGGCTATGGCTACACCTTC. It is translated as CASSSWDFSGYGYTF.

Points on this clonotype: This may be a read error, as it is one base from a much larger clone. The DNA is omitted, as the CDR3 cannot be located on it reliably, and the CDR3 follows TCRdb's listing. The CDR3 sequence is CASSERVAGGIEHYF. The chain uses TRBV6-1 and TRBJ2-7; no check of the table's D call, TRBD2, against the DNA was made. CDR1 is MNHNS, CDR2 SASEGT, per germline. The CDR3 is 15 amino acids in total, end residues counted.

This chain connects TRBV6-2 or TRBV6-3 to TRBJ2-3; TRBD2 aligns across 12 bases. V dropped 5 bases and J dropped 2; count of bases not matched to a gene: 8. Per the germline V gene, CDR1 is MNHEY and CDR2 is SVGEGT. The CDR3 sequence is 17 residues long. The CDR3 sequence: CASSTRTSGDHTDTQYF. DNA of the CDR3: TGTGCCAGCAGTACCCGGACTAGCGGGGACCACACAGATACGCAGTATTTT.

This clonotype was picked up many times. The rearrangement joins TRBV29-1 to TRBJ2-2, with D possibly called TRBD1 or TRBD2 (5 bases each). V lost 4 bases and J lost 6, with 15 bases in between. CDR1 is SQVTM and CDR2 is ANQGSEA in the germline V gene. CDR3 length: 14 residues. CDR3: CSVGPGLQPGELFF. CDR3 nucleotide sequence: TGCAGCGTTGGACCGGGGCTCCAACCCGGGGAGCTGTTTTTT.

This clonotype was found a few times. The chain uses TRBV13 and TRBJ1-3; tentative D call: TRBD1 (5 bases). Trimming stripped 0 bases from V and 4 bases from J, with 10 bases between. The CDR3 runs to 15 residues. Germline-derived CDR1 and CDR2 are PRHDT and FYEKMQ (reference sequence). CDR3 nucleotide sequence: TGTGCCAGCAGCTTAGGGGGGCCGGCGGGAAACACCATATATTTT. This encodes CASSLGGPAGNTIYF. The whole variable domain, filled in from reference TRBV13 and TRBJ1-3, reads AAGVIQSPRHLIKEKRETATLKCYPIPRHDTVYWYQQGPGQDPQFLISFYEKMQSDKGSIPDRFSAQQFSDYHSELNMSSLELGDSALYFCASSLGGPAGNTIYFGEGSWLTVV.

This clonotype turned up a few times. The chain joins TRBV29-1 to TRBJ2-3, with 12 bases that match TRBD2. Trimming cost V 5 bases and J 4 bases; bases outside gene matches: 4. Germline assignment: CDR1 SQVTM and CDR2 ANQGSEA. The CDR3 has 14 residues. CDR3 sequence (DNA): TGCAGCGTTCCCTCTAGCGGGGGGGCAGATACGCAGTATTTT. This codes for CSVPSSGGADTQYF.

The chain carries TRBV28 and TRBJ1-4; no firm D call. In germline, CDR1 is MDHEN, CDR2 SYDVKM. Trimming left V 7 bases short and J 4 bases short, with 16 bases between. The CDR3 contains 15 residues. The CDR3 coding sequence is TGTGCCAGCACCACCCCGACGGATATTAATGAAAAACTGTTTTTT. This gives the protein CASTTPTDINEKLFF.

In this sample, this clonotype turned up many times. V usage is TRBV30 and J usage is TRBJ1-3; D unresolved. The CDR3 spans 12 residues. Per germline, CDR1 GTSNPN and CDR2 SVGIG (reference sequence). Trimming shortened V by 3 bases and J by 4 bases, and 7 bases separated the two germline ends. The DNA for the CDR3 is TGTGCCTGGAGGATTGGGGGAAACACCATATATTTT. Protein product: CAWRIGGNTIYF.

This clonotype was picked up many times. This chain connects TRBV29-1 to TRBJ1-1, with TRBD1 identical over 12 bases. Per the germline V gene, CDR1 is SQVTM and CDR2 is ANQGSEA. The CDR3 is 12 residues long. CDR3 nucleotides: TGCGGGGGGACAGGGGGCGGCACTGAAGCTTTCTTT. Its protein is CGGTGGGTEAFF.

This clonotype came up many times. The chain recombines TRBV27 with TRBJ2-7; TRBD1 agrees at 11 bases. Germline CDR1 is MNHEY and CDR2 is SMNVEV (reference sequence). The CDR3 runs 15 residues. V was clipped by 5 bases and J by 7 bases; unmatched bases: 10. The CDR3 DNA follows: TGTGCCAGCAGTACGGGGACAGGGGGGATAGAAGAGCAGTACTTC. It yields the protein CASSTGTGGIEEQYF.

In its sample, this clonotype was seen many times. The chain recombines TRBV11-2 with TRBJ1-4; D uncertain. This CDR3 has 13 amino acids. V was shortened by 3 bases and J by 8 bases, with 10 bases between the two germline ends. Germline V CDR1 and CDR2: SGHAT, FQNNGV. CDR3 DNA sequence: TGTGCCAGCAGCTTGGAGCCCCGGGAAAAACTGTTTTTT. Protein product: CASSLEPREKLFF.

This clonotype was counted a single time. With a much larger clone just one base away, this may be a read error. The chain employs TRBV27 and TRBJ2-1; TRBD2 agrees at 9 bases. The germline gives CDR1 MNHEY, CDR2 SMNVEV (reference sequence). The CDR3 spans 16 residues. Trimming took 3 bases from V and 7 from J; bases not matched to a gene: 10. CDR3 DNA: TGTGCCAGCAGTTTTGTTGCGGGAGGGCCGATTAATGAGCAGTTCTTC. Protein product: CASSFVAGGPINEQFF.

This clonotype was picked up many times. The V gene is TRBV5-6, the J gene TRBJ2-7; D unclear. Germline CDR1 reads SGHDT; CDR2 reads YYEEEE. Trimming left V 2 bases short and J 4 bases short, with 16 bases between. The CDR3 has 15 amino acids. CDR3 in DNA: TGTGCCAGCAGCTTTCCTCGGAGCGCTAGGTACGAGCAGTACTTC. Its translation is CASSFPRSARYEQYF. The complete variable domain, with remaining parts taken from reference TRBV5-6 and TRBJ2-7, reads DAGVTQSPTHLIKTRGQQVTLRCSPKSGHDTVSWYQQALGQGPQFIFQYYEEEERQRGNFPDRFSGHQFPNYSSELNVNALLLGDSALYLCASSFPRSARYEQYFGPGTRLTVT.

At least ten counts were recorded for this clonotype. CDR3 in DNA: TGTGCCAGCAGCTCTGGACTAGCGGGAGGGGTCTACAATGAGCAGTTCTTC. It translates to CASSSGLAGGVYNEQFF. This chain connects TRBV11-2 to TRBJ2-1, with 15 bases fitting TRBD2. This CDR3 is built from 17 residues. Trimming cost V 4 bases and J 3 bases; bases outside gene matches: 4. Per the germline V gene, CDR1 is SGHAT and CDR2 is FQNNGV.

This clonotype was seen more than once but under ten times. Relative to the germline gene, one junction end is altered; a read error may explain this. CDR3 bases: TGTGCCAGCAGCCAAGATGGGACAGGGTTCCACTATGGCTGCACCTTC. Its protein product is CASSQDGTGFHYGCTF. The chain is built from TRBV3-1 and TRBJ1-2, with TRBD1 matching over 9 bases. This CDR3 has 16 residues. Germline CDR1 is LGHDT and CDR2 is YNNKEL (reference sequence).

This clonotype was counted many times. CDR3 region: CAISGRGGNQPQHF. CDR3 DNA: TGTGCCATCAGTGGGAGGGGGGGCAATCAGCCCCAGCATTTT. This rearrangement joins TRBV10-3 to TRBJ1-5; tentative D call: TRBD1 (6 bases). Germline V gene lookup returns CDR1 ENHRY and CDR2 SYGVKD. This CDR3 has 14 residues. V lost 4 bases to trimming and J lost 2 bases, with 9 bases between them.